This T cell receptor (beta chain) was recorded in a study of blood T cell repertoires in COVID-19. Study-level background: The United States, Italy and Spain provided the acute and convalescent COVID-19 samples. The cDNA or gDNA used as material had been derived from T cells, B-cell-depleted T cells, or PBMCs.

The CDR3 has 16 residues. Germline V gene sequence: CDR1 SGHVS, CDR2 FQNEAQ. Trimming pared 4 bases from V and 1 base from J, leaving 14 bases between. Source study methods: Estimates of nucleated cell counts were drawn from the amplification of reference gene primers. Some clones are missing from TCRdb's copy, which holds only in-frame ones; the method was immunoSEQ multiplex PCR. D and trimming come from the DNA, and the V and J calls and clone size come from that table. The profile shows roughly 230,000 clones, around 83% of them singletons. This receptor was identified in a woman aged 45-65 years with acute or convalescent COVID-19. Sequencing was carried out using peripheral blood. The chain joins TRBV7-8 to TRBJ2-4, with a weak D call TRBD2 (6 bases). The CDR3 reads CASSSPPGAAKNIQYF. CDR3 in DNA: TGTGCCAGCAGCTCCCCCCCGGGAGCTGCCAAAAACATTCAGTACTTC.